This TCR beta chain was captured by sequencing in a study of control samples from healthy donors and cancer patients. The germline V gene encodes CDR1 MNHEY and CDR2 SMNVEV (reference sequence). V lost 8 bases and J 9 bases, leaving 12 bases between the germline ends. The CDR3 consists of 11 residues. Sequenced by immunoSEQ multiplex PCR; TCRdb stores in-frame clones only, minus some. The sample consists of approximately 94,000 clones, about 90% of them appearing once. The chain employs TRBV27 and TRBJ2-3; D perhaps matches TRBD2 (6 bases). The specimen sequenced was blood. The clonotype comes from a woman aged 50 to 65 in good health. CDR3 bases: TGTGCCAGCCGCCGCGGACTAACGCAGTATTTT. Its translation: CASRRGLTQYF.